This T cell receptor beta chain was profiled in a study of identical twins. Study findings and constraints: Twin pairs had excess sharing that was weaker in beta out-of-frame sequences. Out-of-frame TCR alpha sharing in monozygotic twins exceeded recombination model predictions. Part of the zero-insertion signal could reflect confounding by invariant MAIT and iNKT cells.

A universal primer site came from template switching; cDNA carried unique molecular identifiers. TCRdb reanalysed the 5' RACE reads using MiXCR and keeps one entry per CDR3 protein. This sample has roughly 1,500,000 distinct CDR3 sequences, with roughly a third found just once. This CDR3 contains 17 residues. V shed 3 bases, J shed 3 bases, and the junction held 10 bases outside the gene matches. CDR1 SGHTA and CDR2 FQGNSA come from the germline V gene. As for this clonotype: Its antigen remains unknown.

The V gene is TRBV7-2, the J gene TRBJ1-5; 8 positions agree with TRBD1. Sequencing was carried out using cord blood. The TCR sequence derives from a newborn girl in good health. This CDR3 reads CASSLAGTGSNNQPQHF. The CDR3 nucleotides are TGTGCCAGCAGCTTGGCCGGGACAGGCTCCAACAATCAGCCCCAGCATTTT.